This T cell receptor beta chain was captured by sequencing in a study of control samples from healthy donors and cancer patients. Germline V gives CDR1 LNHNV, CDR2 YYDKDF (reference sequence). Trimming took 0 bases from V and 9 from J; bases not matched to a gene: 6. This CDR3 region has 15 residues. TCRdb's copy holds only in-frame clones and misses some; the assay was immunoSEQ multiplex PCR. The data contain 64,000 or so clones, more than 85% of them seen just once; the ten biggest clones take up about 1.7%. V usage is TRBV15 and J usage is TRBJ2-1, with 9 nucleotides matching TRBD2. Material: PBMCs. The TCR was taken from a man aged 35 to 55 with colorectal cancer. In DNA, the CDR3 is TGTGCCACCAGCAGAGAGCGCGGGGGGGGCCGTGAGCAGTTCTTC. It specifies CATSRERGGGREQFF.